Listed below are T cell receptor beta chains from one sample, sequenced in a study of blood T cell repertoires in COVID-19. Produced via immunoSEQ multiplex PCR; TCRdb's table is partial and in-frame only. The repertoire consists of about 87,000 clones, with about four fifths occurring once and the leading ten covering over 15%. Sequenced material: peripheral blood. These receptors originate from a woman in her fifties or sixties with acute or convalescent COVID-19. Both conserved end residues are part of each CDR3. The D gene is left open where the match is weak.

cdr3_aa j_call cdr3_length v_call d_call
CASSLYDGLGTEAFF TRBJ1-1 15 TRBV7-2 -
CASSQGGLNTGELFF TRBJ2-2 15 TRBV5-1 -
CAIGSGTGVRSPLKTGELFF TRBJ2-2 20 TRBV10-3 TRBD1
CAWSKQGEQPQHF TRBJ1-5 13 TRBV30 -
CASSPLTGMNTEAFF TRBJ1-1 15 TRBV7-9 -
CASRVGGLGLAGTDTQYF TRBJ2-3 18 TRBV19 TRBD2
CASSHPGGDEKLFF TRBJ1-4 14 TRBV4-1 TRBD1
CASSERTGFGQPQHF TRBJ1-5 15 TRBV5-5 TRBD1
CASTGLAHEQFF TRBJ2-1 12 TRBV6-5 TRBD2
CASSLTGLYTDTQYF TRBJ2-3 15 TRBV27 -
CASSPQGGTEAFF TRBJ1-1 13 TRBV6-5 TRBD1
CASSYSSGANVLTF TRBJ2-6 14 TRBV7-3 -
CASSPLFRVTGEKLFF TRBJ1-4 16 TRBV18 -
CSVSFNSENIQYF TRBJ2-4 13 TRBV29-1 -
CASSEAGGSGNTIYF TRBJ1-3 15 TRBV25-1 -
CASRGSGIYEQYF TRBJ2-7 13 TRBV7-2 TRBD2
CASNNGQPQETQYF TRBJ2-5 14 TRBV7-2 -
CASSSSYSGTPYEQYF TRBJ2-7 16 TRBV7-6 TRBD2
CASSFGLAGPSQETQYF TRBJ2-5 17 TRBV5-1 TRBD2
CASSLAADTQYF TRBJ2-3 12 TRBV7-3 -
CASSSTGQETQYF TRBJ2-5 13 TRBV5-1 -
CASSLSGFNTGELFF TRBJ2-2 15 TRBV7-3 -
CASKEGAIQRPGELFF TRBJ2-2 16 TRBV2 -
CASSEWTGVPSAEKLFF TRBJ1-4 17 TRBV25-1 TRBD1